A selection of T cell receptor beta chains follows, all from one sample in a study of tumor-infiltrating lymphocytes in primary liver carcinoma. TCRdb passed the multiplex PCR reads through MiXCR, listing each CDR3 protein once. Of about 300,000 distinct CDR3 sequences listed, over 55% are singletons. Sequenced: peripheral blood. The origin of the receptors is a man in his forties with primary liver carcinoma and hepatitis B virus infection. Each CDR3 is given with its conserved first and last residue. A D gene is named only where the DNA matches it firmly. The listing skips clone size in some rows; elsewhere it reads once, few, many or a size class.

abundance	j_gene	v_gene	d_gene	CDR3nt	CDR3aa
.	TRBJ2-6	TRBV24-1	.	TGTGCCACCAGTGCTGAAGGGGCCGGGGCCAACGTCCTGACTTTC	CATSAEGAGANVLTF
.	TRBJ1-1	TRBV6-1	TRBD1	TGTGCCAGCGGGACAGGGTGGACTGAAACTTTCTTC	CASGTGWTETFF
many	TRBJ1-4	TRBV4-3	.	TGCGCCAGCAGCCAAGAAGGGTCCGGTGGGGAAAAACTGTTTTTT	CASSQEGSGGEKLFF
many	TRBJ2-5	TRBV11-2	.	TGTGCCAGCAGCTTACTGTTGCGGGAGACCCAGTACTTC	CASSLLLRETQYF
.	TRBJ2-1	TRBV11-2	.	TGTGCCAGGAGCTTGGGTTTTGGGTCAGGGGCCAATGAGCAGTTCTTC	CARSLGFGSGANEQFF
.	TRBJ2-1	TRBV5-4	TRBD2	TGTGCCAGAAGCAGAGCGGGAGATTGGAATGAGCAGTTCTTC	CARSRAGDWNEQFF
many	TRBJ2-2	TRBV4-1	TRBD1	TGCGCCAGCAGCCGGGACGACAGGGTGAACACCGGGGAGCTGTTTTTT	CASSRDDRVNTGELFF
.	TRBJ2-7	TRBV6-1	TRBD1	TGTGCCAGCAGTGAGCAGGGGGCAGCCTACGAGCAGTACTTC	CASSEQGAAYEQYF
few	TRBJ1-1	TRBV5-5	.	TGTGCCAGCAGCTTGGAGTGGGACACTGAAGCTTTCTTT	CASSLEWDTEAFF
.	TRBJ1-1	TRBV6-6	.	TGTGCCAGCAGTATTCCGTCGGCGCGGGATACTGAAGCTATCTTT	CASSIPSARDTEAIF
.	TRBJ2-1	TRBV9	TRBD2	TGTGCCAGCAGCGCGGGGGAGGGCAATGAGCAGTTCTTC	CASSAGEGNEQFF
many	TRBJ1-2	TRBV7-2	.	TGTGCCAGCAGCTTGTCAGGAATCTATGGCTACACCTTC	CASSLSGIYGYTF
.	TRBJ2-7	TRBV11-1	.	TGTGTCAGCAGCCCCACCGTCGTTTACGAGCAGTACTTC	CVSSPTVVYEQYF
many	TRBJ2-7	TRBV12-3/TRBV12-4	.	TGTGCCAGCAGTGCCGGGACCCCGATTTTCGAGCAGTACTTC	CASSAGTPIFEQYF
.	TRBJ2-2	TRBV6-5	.	TGTGCCAACAGTTACGTCGGATCCGGGGAGCTGTTTTTT	CANSYVGSGELFF
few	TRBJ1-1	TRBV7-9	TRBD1	TGTGCCAGCAGCTCCGCGGTCCCGGGACAGGGTTGGGCTTTCTTT	CASSSAVPGQGWAFF
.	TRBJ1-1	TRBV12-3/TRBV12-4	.	TGTGCCAGCAGTTTAAGGGGTCAAGCTGAAGTTTTCTTC	CASSLRGQAEVFF
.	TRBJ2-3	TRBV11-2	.	TGTGCCAGCAGCGCCCTGAACCGACTAGAACGCACAGATACGCAGTTTTTT	CASSALNRLERTDTQFF
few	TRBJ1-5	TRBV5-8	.	TGTGCCAGCAGCTTGACAGGGTCGGGGCAGCCCCAGCATTTT	CASSLTGSGQPQHF
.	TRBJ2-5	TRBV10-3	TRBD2	TGTGCCGTCAGTGAGTCGTCGAGCGGGGGCCACGAGTTAGAGACCCACTACTTC	CAVSESSSGGHELETHYF
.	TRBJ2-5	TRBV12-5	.	TGTGTTATCGCCAGGGACTGGGGGACCCAGTACTTC	CVIARDWGTQYF
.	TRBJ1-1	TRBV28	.	TGTGCCAGCAATCGGGGGGGGAGCATGAACACTGAAGCTTTCTTT	CASNRGGSMNTEAFF
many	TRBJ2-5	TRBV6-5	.	TGTGCCAGCAGTTACTCGACTATTAGTAAAGAGACCCAGTACTTC	CASSYSTISKETQYF
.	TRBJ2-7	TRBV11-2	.	TGTGTCAGCAGCTCAGGTGAAGACTACGAACAGTACTTC	CVSSSGEDYEQYF
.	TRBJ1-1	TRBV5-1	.	TGCGCCAGCAGCGCCTCACTGACAATGAACACTGAAGCTTTCTTT	CASSASLTMNTEAFF
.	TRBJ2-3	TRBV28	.	TGTGCCAGCAGACGCGAAACAGATAGGCAGTATTTT	CASRRETDRQYF
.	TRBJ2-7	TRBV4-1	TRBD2	TGCGCCAGCAGCCGTCTACCGGGACAGGGGATACCGACTAGCGGGAGAGCCAGGGGAGAGCAGTACTTC	CASSRLPGQGIPTSGRARGEQYF
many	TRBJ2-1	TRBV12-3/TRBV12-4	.	TGTGCCAGCAAACTTCAGGATGGAGGGGTTGAGCAGTTCTTC	CASKLQDGGVEQFF
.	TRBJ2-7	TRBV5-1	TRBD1	TGCGCCAGCAGCTTCGCCGGGACAGGGCTAGCCTACGAGCAGTACTTC	CASSFAGTGLAYEQYF
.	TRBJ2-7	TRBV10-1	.	TGCGCCAGCAGTGAGAATGTAGCTCCCAACGAGCAGTACTTC	CASSENVAPNEQYF
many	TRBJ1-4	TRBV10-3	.	TGTGCCATCAGTGACAGGTCTAATGAAAAACTGTTTTTT	CAISDRSNEKLFF
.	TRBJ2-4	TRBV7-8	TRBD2	TGTGCGAGCAGCCCCCATTCTAGCGGATTAGCCAAAAACATTCAGTACTTC	CASSPHSSGLAKNIQYF
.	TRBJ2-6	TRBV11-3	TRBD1	TGTGCCAGCATCCGGGACAGCATCTCTGGGGTCAACGTCCTGACTTTC	CASIRDSISGVNVLTF
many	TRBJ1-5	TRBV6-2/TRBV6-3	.	TGTGCCAGCAGTTACTCGTGGGGGTTTCAGCCCCAGCATTTT	CASSYSWGFQPQHF
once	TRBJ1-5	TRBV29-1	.	TGCAGCACGGCTGGAATCAATCAGCCCCAGCATTTT	CSTAGINQPQHF